The 8 T cell receptor beta chains given below trace back to one sample, sequenced in a study of OX40 agonist ivuxolimab in advanced cancers. Assay used: immunoSEQ multiplex PCR; TCRdb lists only in-frame clones, some missing. The table has more than 65,000 clones, 85% seen once. The specimen was CD4+ or CD8+ T cells sorted from blood, collected in a trial of the OX40 agonist ivuxolimab. The receptors originated from an adult with an advanced solid tumor such as melanoma, head and neck, liver or kidney cancer.

The chain has TRBV23-1 and TRBJ1-4, with D possibly TRBD1 on 6 matching bases. TRBV23-1 is designated an ORF whose function remains uncertain. The CDR3 runs to 12 residues. The DNA for the CDR3 is TGCGCTAGGGGGAGGAGGAATGAAAAACTGTTTTTT. This sequence encodes CARGRRNEKLFF.

CDR3 in amino acids: CASRASGNTIYF. The CDR3 DNA sequence: TGTGCCAGCAGGGCCTCTGGAAACACCATATATTTT. The V call is TRBV28, the J call TRBJ1-3; no firm D call. The germline V gene has CDR1 MDHEN and CDR2 SYDVKM. The CDR3 runs to 12 residues. The germline V and J ends were trimmed by 6 bases and 0 bases, with 3 bases remaining between them.

The chain employs TRBV7-9 and TRBJ1-4; a weak D match, TRBD1 (5 bases). This CDR3 has 12 amino acids. The ends were cut back, 6 bases at V and 11 bases at J, with 13 bases in the middle. The germline V gene has CDR1 SEHNR and CDR2 FQNEAQ (reference sequence). CDR3 region: CASSRDGVKLFF. In nucleotides, the CDR3 is TGTGCCAGCAGTCGGGACGGGGTGAAACTGTTTTTT.

The chain uses TRBV2 and TRBJ2-1; possible D gene TRBD2, 7 bases. The germline V gene encodes CDR1 SNHLY and CDR2 FYNNEI. CDR3 length equals 16 residues. Deletions cut 6 bases from V and 1 base from J, with 16 bases between. CDR3 region: CASSPEGGASYNEQFF. The DNA of the CDR3 is TGTGCCAGCAGCCCAGAGGGGGGGGCGTCCTACAATGAGCAGTTCTTC.

The gene calls are TRBV29-1 and TRBJ2-7; D is unclear. The CDR3 covers 11 residues. Between the trimmed V and J ends, which lost 7 bases and 4 bases, there was a span of 11 bases. Looked up from germline, CDR1 is SQVTM and CDR2 is ANQGSEA. CDR3 DNA: TGCAGCGCTGCGACCCTATACGAGCAGTACTTC. This encodes CSAATLYEQYF.

This clone showed up just once. The genes are TRBV11-3 and TRBJ2-1; D is unresolved. This CDR3 is built from 15 residues. CDR1 is SGHNT, CDR2 YENEEA, per germline. Trimming left V 2 bases short and J 9 bases short, with 17 bases between. The CDR3 DNA is TGTGCCAGCAGCTTAAGCCCCTCCGACCTTAGTGAGCAGTTCTTC. Translating gives CASSLSPSDLSEQFF.

This clone occurred once. One end of the junction does not line up with germline, which may come from a read error. This chain connects TRBV7-7 to TRBJ2-5, with 7 nucleotides matching TRBD2. CDR1 SSHAT and CDR2 FNYEAQ come from the germline V gene (reference sequence). This CDR3 has 14 residues. The CDR3 reads CASSLVASGETQYF. As DNA, the CDR3 is TGTGCTAGCAGCTTAGTGGCTAGCGGAGAGACCCAGTACTTC.

The V gene is TRBV19, the J gene TRBJ1-5, with D unresolved. Germline V gene data show CDR1 as LNHDA and CDR2 as SQIVND (reference sequence). Trimming removed 3 bases at V and 4 bases at J, with 7 bases between. This CDR3 comprises 13 residues. The CDR3 DNA sequence: TGTGCCAGTAGTATTACCGGTAATCAGCCCCAGCATTTT. Protein product: CASSITGNQPQHF.